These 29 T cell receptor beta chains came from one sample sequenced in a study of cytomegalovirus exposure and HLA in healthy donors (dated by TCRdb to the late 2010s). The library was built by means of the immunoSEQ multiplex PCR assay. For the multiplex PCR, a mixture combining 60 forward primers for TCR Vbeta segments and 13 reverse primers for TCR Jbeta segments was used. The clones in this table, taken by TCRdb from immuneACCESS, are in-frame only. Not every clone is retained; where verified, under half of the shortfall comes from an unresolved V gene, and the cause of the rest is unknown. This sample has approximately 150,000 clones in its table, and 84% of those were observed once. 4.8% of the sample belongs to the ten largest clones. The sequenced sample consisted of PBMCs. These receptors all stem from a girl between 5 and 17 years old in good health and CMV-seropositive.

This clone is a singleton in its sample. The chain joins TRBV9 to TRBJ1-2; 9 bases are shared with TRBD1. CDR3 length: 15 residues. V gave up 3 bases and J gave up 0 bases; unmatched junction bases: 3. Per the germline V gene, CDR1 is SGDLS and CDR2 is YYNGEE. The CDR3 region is CASSADRGSNYGYTF. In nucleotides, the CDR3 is TGTGCCAGCAGCGCGGACAGGGGTTCTAACTATGGCTACACCTTC. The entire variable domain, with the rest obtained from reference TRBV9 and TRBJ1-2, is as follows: DSGVTQTPKHLITATGQRVTLRCSPRSGDLSVYWYQQSLDQGLQFLIQYYNGEERAKGNILERFSAQQFPDLHSELNLSSLELGDSALYFCASSADRGSNYGYTFGSGTRLTVV.

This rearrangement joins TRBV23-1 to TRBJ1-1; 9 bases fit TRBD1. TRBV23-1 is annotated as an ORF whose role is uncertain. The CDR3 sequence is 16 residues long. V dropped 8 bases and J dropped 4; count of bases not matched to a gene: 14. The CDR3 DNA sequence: TGCGCCAGCCCTAGGACAGGGGTCGAGGTGGGCACTGAAGCTTTCTTT. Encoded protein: CASPRTGVEVGTEAFF.

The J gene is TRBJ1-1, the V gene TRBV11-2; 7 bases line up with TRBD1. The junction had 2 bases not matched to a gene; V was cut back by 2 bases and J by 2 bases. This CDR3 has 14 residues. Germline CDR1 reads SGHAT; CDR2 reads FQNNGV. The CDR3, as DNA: TGTGCCAGCAGCTTAAGAGGGGGCAACACTGAAGCTTTCTTT. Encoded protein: CASSLRGGNTEAFF.

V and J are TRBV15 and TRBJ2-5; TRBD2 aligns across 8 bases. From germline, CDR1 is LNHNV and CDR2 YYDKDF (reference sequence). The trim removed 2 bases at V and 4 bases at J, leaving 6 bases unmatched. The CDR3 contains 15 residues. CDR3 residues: CATSRLSGVGETQYF. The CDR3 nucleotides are TGTGCCACCAGCAGACTTAGCGGGGTGGGAGAGACCCAGTACTTC.

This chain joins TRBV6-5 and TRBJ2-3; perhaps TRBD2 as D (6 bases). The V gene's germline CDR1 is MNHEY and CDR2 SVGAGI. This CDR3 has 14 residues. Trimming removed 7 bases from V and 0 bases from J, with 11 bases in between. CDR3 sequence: CASKVGGSTDTQYF. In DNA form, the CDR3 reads TGTGCCAGCAAGGTGGGGGGTAGCACAGATACGCAGTATTTT.

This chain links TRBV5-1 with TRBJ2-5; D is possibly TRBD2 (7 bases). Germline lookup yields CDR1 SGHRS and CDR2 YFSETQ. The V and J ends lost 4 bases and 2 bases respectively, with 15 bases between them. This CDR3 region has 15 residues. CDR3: CASSMRGLKQETQYF. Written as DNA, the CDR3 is TGCGCCAGCAGCATGCGGGGGCTGAAACAAGAGACCCAGTACTTC.

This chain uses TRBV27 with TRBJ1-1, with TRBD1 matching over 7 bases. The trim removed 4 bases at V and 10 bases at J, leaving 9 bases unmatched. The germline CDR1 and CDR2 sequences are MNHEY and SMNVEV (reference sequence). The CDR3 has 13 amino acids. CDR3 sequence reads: CASSSPNRGSAFF. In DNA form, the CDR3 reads TGTGCCAGCAGTTCACCCAACAGGGGTTCAGCTTTCTTT.

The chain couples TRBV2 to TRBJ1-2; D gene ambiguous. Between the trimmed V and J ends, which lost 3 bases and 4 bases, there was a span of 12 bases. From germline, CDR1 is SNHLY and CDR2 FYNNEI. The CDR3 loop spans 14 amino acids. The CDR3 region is CASSDGAPFYGYTF. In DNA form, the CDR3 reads TGTGCCAGCAGTGATGGAGCACCTTTCTATGGCTACACCTTC.

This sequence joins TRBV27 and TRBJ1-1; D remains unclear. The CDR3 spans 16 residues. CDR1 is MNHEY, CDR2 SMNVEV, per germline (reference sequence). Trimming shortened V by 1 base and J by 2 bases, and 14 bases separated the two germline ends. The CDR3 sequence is CASSLFPRQVNTEAFF. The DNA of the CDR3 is TGTGCCAGCAGTTTATTTCCCCGGCAGGTTAACACTGAAGCTTTCTTT.

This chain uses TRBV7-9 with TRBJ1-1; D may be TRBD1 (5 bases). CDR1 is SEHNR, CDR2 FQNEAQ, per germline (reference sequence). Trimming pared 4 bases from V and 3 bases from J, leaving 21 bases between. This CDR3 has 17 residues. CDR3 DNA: TGTGCCAGCAGCTCACGAAGAGGGCCCCCGGGGGACACTGAAGCTTTCTTT. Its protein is CASSSRRGPPGDTEAFF.

CDR3 sequence: CASSLGRGTGELFF. The CDR3 bases are TGTGCCAGCAGCTTAGGACGGGGGACCGGGGAGCTGTTTTTT. The chain is built from TRBV5-6 and TRBJ2-2, with D perhaps matching TRBD2 (6 bases). Trimming removed 2 bases at V and 5 bases at J, with 10 bases between. The length of the CDR3 is 14 residues. CDR1 and CDR2 (germline): SGHDT, YYEEEE.

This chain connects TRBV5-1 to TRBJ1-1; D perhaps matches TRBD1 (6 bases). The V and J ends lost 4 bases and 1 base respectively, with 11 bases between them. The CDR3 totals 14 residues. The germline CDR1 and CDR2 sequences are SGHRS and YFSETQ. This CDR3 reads CASSPYRANTEAFF. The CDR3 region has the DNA TGCGCCAGCAGCCCATACAGGGCGAACACTGAAGCTTTCTTT. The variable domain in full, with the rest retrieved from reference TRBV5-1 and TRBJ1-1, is KAGVTQTPRYLIKTRGQQVTLSCSPISGHRSVSWYQQTPGQGLQFLFEYFSETQRNKGNFPGRFSGRQFSNSRSEMNVSTLELGDSALYLCASSPYRANTEAFFGQGTRLTVV.

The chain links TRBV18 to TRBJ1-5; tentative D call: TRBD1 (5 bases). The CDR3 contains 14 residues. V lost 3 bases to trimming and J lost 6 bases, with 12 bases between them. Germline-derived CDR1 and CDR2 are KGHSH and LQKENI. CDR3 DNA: TGTGCCAGCTCACCGGGGGGAGCGACTCAGCCCCAGCATTTT. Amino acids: CASSPGGATQPQHF.

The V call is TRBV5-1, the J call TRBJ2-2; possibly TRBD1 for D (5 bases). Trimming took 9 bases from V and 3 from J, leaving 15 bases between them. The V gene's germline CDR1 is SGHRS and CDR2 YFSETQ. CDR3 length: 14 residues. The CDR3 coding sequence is TGCGCCACAACTCCCAGGGCTGACACCGGGGAGCTGTTTTTT. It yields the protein CATTPRADTGELFF.

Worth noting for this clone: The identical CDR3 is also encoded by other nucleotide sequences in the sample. CDR3 in amino acids: CASSYRDSNTEAFF. The CDR3 region has the DNA TGTGCCAGCAGTTATCGGGATTCGAACACTGAAGCTTTCTTT. V usage is TRBV6-6 and J usage is TRBJ1-1; no reliable D call. The germline V gene encodes CDR1 MNHNY and CDR2 SVGAGI (reference sequence). Trimming shortened V by 3 bases and J by 1 base, and 9 bases separated the two germline ends. The CDR3 is 14 amino acids.

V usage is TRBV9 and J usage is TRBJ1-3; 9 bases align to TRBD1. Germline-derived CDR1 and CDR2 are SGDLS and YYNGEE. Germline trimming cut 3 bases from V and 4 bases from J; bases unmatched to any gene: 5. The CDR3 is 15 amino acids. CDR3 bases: TGTGCCAGCAGCGAACAGGGGGCGTCGGGAAACACCATATATTTT. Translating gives CASSEQGASGNTIYF.

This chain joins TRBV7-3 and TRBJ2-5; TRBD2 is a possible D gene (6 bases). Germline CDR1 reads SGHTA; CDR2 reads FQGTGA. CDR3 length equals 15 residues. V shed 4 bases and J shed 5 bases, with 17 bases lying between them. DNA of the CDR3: TGTGCCAGCAGCTCTGGGGGGACCCCAGGGGAGACCCAGTACTTC. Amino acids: CASSSGGTPGETQYF. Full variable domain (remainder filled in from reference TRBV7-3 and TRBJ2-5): GAGVSQTPSNKVTEKGKYVELRCDPISGHTALYWYRQSLGQGPEFLIYFQGTGAADDSGLPNDRFFAVRPEGSVSTLKIQRTERGDSAVYLCASSSGGTPGETQYFGPGTRLLVL.

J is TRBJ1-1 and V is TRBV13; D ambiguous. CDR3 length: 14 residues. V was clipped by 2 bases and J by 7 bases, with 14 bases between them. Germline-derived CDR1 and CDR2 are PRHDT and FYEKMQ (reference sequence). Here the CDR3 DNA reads TGTGCCAGCAGCTTAAATGGAGTTAAAAGTGAAGCTTTCTTT. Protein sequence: CASSLNGVKSEAFF.

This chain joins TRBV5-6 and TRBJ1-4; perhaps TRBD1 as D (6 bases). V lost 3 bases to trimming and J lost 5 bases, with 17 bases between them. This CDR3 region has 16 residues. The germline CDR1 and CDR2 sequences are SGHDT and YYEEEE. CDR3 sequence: CASSYIYRERNEKLFF. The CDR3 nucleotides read TGTGCCAGCAGCTACATCTACAGGGAGAGAAATGAAAAACTGTTTTTT.

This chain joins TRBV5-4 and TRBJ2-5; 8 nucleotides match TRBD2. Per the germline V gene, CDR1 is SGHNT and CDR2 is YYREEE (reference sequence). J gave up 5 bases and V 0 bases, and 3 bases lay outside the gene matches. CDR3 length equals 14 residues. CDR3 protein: CASSLGASGETQYF. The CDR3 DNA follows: TGTGCCAGCAGCTTGGGGGCTAGCGGGGAGACCCAGTACTTC.

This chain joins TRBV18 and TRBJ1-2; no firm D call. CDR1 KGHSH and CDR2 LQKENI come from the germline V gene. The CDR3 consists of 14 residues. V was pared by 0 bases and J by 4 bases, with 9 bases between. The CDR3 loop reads CASSPPYGVYGYTF. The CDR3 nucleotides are TGTGCCAGCTCACCACCGTACGGGGTCTATGGCTACACCTTC.

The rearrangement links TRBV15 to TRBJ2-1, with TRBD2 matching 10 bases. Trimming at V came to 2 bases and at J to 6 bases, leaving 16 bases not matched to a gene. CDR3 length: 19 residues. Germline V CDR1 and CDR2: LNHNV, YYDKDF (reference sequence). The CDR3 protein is CATSRPQPVRSGGANEQFF. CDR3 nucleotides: TGTGCCACCAGCAGACCTCAACCGGTGCGGAGCGGGGGGGCCAATGAGCAGTTCTTC.

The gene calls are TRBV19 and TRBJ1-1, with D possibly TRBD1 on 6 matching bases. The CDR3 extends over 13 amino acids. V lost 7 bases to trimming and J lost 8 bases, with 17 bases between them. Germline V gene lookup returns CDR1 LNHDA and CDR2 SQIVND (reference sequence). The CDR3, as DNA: TGTGCCAGTACCCGTCTAGAAGGGACAGAAGCTTTCTTT. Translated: CASTRLEGTEAFF.

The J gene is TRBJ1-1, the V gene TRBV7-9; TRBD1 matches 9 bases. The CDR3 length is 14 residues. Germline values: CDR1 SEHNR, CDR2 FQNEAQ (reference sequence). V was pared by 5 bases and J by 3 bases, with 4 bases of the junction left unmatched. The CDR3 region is CASSRTGDYTEAFF. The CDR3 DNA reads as TGTGCCAGCAGCCGGACAGGGGATTACACTGAAGCTTTCTTT.

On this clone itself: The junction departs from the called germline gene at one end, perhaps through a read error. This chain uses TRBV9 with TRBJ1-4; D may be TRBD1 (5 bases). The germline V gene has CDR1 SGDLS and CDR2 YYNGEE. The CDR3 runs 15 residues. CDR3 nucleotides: TGTGCCAGCAGCTCCCTTGCTGGGGCTAACGAAAAACTGTTTTTT. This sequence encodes CASSSLAGANEKLFF.

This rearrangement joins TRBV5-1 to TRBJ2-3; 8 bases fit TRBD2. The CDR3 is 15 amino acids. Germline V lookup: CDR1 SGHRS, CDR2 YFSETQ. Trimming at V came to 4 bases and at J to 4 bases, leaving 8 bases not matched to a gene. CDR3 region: CASSHVAGSADTQYF. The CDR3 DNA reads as TGCGCCAGCAGCCACGTAGCGGGGTCGGCAGATACGCAGTATTTT. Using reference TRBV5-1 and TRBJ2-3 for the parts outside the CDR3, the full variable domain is KAGVTQTPRYLIKTRGQQVTLSCSPISGHRSVSWYQQTPGQGLQFLFEYFSETQRNKGNFPGRFSGRQFSNSRSEMNVSTLELGDSALYLCASSHVAGSADTQYFGPGTRLTVL.

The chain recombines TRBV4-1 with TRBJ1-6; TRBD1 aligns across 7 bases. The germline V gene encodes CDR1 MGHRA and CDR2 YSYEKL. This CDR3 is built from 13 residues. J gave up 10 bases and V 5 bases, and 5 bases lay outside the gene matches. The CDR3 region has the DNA TGCGCCAGCAGCGGAACAGGGGAATCACCCCTCCACTTT. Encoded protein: CASSGTGESPLHF.

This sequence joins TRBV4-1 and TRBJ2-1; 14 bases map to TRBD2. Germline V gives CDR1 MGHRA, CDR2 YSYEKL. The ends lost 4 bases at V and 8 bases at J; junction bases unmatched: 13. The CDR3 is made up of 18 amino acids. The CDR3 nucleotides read TGCGCCAGCAGCCCGGGACTAGCGGGGGCCCTGGAGGACGATGAGCAGTTCTTC. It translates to CASSPGLAGALEDDEQFF.

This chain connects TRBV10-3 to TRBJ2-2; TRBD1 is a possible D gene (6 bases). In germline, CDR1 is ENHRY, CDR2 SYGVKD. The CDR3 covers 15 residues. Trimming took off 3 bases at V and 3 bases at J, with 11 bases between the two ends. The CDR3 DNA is TGTGCCATCAGTGATGACAGGCCGGACACCGGGGAGCTGTTTTTT. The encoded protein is CAISDDRPDTGELFF.